The 7 T cell receptor beta chains in this list originate from one sample, sequenced in a study of vaccination effects on CD4 cells after COVID-19. Culture lasted about ten days before CD4+ T cell isolation. The antigens these receptors bind are not known. The assay was immunoSEQ multiplex PCR, and TCRdb's table has in-frame clones only and misses some. Among tens of thousands of clones listed, about 70% were seen once. This specimen consisted of CD4+ T cells from PBMCs cultured without peptide, obtained before COVID-19 vaccination. Receptors were obtained from a human donor who had a prior SARS-CoV-2 infection.

V gene TRBV7-2 combines with J gene TRBJ1-1; D remains unclear. Germline V gene sequence: CDR1 SGHTA, CDR2 FQGNSA. This CDR3 region has 14 residues. V lost 2 bases to trimming and J lost 5 bases, with 12 bases between them. The CDR3, as DNA: TGTGCCAGCAGCTTATATGTCCCTGGGACTGAAGCTTTCTTT. Amino acid sequence: CASSLYVPGTEAFF.

The J gene is TRBJ2-1, the V gene TRBV2, with 11 bases matching TRBD2. CDR1 is SNHLY, CDR2 FYNNEI, per germline. CDR3 size: 16 residues. Trimming removed 4 bases from V and 4 bases from J; junction bases left unmatched: 6. CDR3 sequence (DNA): TGTGCCAGCAGTGTGTATGGGACTAGCGGTTACAATGAGCAGTTCTTC. It specifies CASSVYGTSGYNEQFF.

This clone was seen more than once but under ten times. DNA of the CDR3: TGTGCCAGCAGCACAACAGGGTCAGATACGCAGTATTTT. Protein sequence: CASSTTGSDTQYF. This chain links TRBV9 with TRBJ2-3; possible D gene TRBD1, 6 bases. Germline V gene data show CDR1 as SGDLS and CDR2 as YYNGEE. The CDR3 is 13 residues long. V lost 4 bases, J lost 4 bases, and 10 bases lay in between.

The V gene is TRBV29-1, the J gene TRBJ2-7; perhaps TRBD1 as D (5 bases). There are 13 residues in the CDR3. V lost 0 bases to trimming and J lost 2 bases, with 8 bases between them. CDR1 is SQVTM, CDR2 ANQGSEA, per germline. CDR3 loop: CSVEDDSTYEQYF. CDR3 coding DNA: TGCAGCGTTGAAGACGACAGTACCTACGAGCAGTACTTC.

V gene TRBV10-3 combines with J gene TRBJ2-7; 7 bases line up with TRBD2. The germline V gene has CDR1 ENHRY and CDR2 SYGVKD. V gave up 0 bases and J gave up 10 bases; unmatched junction bases: 6. The CDR3 length is 13 residues. The CDR3 DNA is TGTGCCATCAGTGAGTCCGGCGGGGGTAAACAGTACTTC. It yields the protein CAISESGGGKQYF.

The chain is built from TRBV5-1 and TRBJ1-5; no firm D call. The V gene's germline CDR1 is SGHRS and CDR2 YFSETQ. Trimming pared 3 bases from V and 6 bases from J, leaving 10 bases between. There are 13 residues in the CDR3. CDR3 coding DNA: TGCGCCAGCAGCTCTCGTGCGGGTCAGCCCCAGCATTTT. It yields the protein CASSSRAGQPQHF.

The V call is TRBV6-4, the J call TRBJ1-2; 7 bases agree with TRBD1. After removal of 4 bases from V and 8 bases from J, the junction contained 13 bases not matched to a gene. The germline V gene encodes CDR1 MRHNA and CDR2 SNTAGT. The CDR3 covers 15 residues. The CDR3: CASSGPARQGYGYTF. DNA of the CDR3: TGTGCCAGCAGTGGGCCGGCTCGACAGGGATACGGCTACACCTTC.